The 27 T cell receptor beta chains presented below share a single source sample, sequenced in a study of beta chain features in type 1 diabetes (dated by TCRdb to the late 2010s). Libraries were constructed by the immunoSEQ multiplex PCR assay. The entire isolated RNA was reverse transcribed using the High Capacity cDNA Reverse Transcription Kit, and thus expressed TCRB transcripts were sequenced. This immuneACCESS table, as held by TCRdb, lists in-frame sequences with V and J called but not all clones. Of the missing ones, under half trace to an unresolved V gene in checked studies; the others have no known cause. The sample has 360,000 or so clones on record, roughly 21% of them singletons. The biggest ten clones account for 0.044% of the sample. The sample taken for sequencing was naive CD4+ T cells from blood. The meaning of the sample's cell subset or site label: true naive CD4+ T cells. Every receptor here comes from a woman aged 18-29 years in good health.

This clone occurred a few times. The chain links TRBV7-3 to TRBJ2-3; 8 nucleotides agree with TRBD2. The CDR3 has 15 amino acids. The J segment lost 1 base and the V segment lost 2 bases, leaving 2 bases of the junction unmatched. Per the germline V gene, CDR1 is SGHTA and CDR2 is FQGTGA. In DNA form, the CDR3 reads TGTGCCAGCAGCTTACGTAGCGGGGGCACAGATACGCAGTATTTT. Amino acids: CASSLRSGGTDTQYF. Supplemented by reference TRBV7-3 and TRBJ2-3, the full variable domain reads GAGVSQTPSNKVTEKGKYVELRCDPISGHTALYWYRQSLGQGPEFLIYFQGTGAADDSGLPNDRFFAVRPEGSVSTLKIQRTERGDSAVYLCASSLRSGGTDTQYFGPGTRLTVL.

The CDR3 here is CSVGVGIMNTEAFF. The CDR3 DNA is TGCAGCGTTGGTGTCGGGATAATGAACACTGAAGCTTTCTTT. This chain links TRBV29-1 with TRBJ1-1, with D uncertain. V lost 4 bases to trimming and J lost 0 bases, with 12 bases between them. Germline V gives CDR1 SQVTM, CDR2 ANQGSEA. The CDR3 is 14 residues long.

This clone appeared a few times. The chain employs TRBV7-2 and TRBJ2-1; possible D gene TRBD2, 6 bases. Germline CDR1 reads SGHTA; CDR2 reads FQGNSA. The V end was cut by 1 base, the J end by 0 bases, with 10 bases between. The CDR3 totals 16 residues. CDR3 protein: CASSLVPGSSYNEQFF. CDR3 in DNA: TGTGCCAGCAGCTTAGTGCCCGGGAGCTCCTACAATGAGCAGTTCTTC.

Turning to this clone: Its ends do not fully match the called genes, so a read error is possible. This sequence joins TRBV7-7 and TRBJ2-3, with 8 bases that match TRBD2. The CDR3 spans 15 residues. Germline lookup yields CDR1 SSHAT and CDR2 FNYEAQ (reference sequence). The CDR3 protein is CASSLGSGGTDTQYF. The CDR3 coding sequence is TGTGCTAGCAGCTTAGGTAGCGGGGGCACAGATACGCAGTATTTT.

V gene TRBV9 combines with J gene TRBJ2-1; 10 bases are shared with TRBD2. The trim removed 4 bases at V and 7 bases at J, leaving 8 bases unmatched. This CDR3 has 15 residues. Germline lookup yields CDR1 SGDLS and CDR2 YYNGEE. CDR3: CASSSLAGEGNEQFF. The CDR3 bases are TGTGCCAGCAGCTCCCTAGCGGGAGAGGGAAATGAGCAGTTCTTC.

This chain joins TRBV7-8 and TRBJ2-2; tentative D call: TRBD2 (5 bases). Germline lookup yields CDR1 SGHVS and CDR2 FQNEAQ. Between the trimmed V and J ends, which lost 0 bases and 6 bases, there was a span of 11 bases. CDR3 size: 15 residues. The CDR3 sequence is CASSLARGKPGELFF. The DNA of the CDR3 is TGTGCCAGCAGCTTAGCGCGAGGGAAGCCCGGGGAGCTGTTTTTT.

This rearrangement joins TRBV5-4 to TRBJ2-1, with D possibly being TRBD1 (6 bases). Germline V CDR1 and CDR2: SGHNT, YYREEE (reference sequence). The CDR3 extends over 15 amino acids. The V end lost 2 bases, the J end lost 10 bases, and 19 bases lay between the germline ends. The CDR3 loop is CASSLPGQLTREQFF. The CDR3 DNA is TGTGCCAGCAGCTTACCCGGACAGCTGACGAGGGAGCAGTTCTTC.

This clone was detected only a few times. The CDR3 here is CASSEASLLSQETQYF. The CDR3 nucleotides read TGTGCCAGCAGTGAAGCGTCCTTACTCTCACAAGAGACCCAGTACTTC. The V and J genes are TRBV2 and TRBJ2-5; D is ambiguous. Germline CDR1 and CDR2: SNHLY and FYNNEI. V lost 0 bases and J lost 2, with 13 bases in between. The CDR3 contains 16 residues.

The chain carries TRBV5-1 and TRBJ2-4; tentative D call: TRBD2 (6 bases). V was clipped by 2 bases and J by 7 bases, with 16 bases between them. The CDR3 spans 15 residues. Germline assignment: CDR1 SGHRS and CDR2 YFSETQ. CDR3 protein: CASSFGTGRLNIQYF. DNA of the CDR3: TGCGCCAGCAGCTTCGGAACGGGGAGGTTGAACATTCAGTACTTC.

The chain joins TRBV19 to TRBJ2-7; possibly TRBD1 for D (6 bases). Per the germline V gene, CDR1 is LNHDA and CDR2 is SQIVND (reference sequence). Trimming took off 9 bases at V and 5 bases at J, with 17 bases between the two ends. The CDR3 covers 13 residues. The CDR3 sequence: CASSQGPRDEQYF. The CDR3, as DNA: TGTGCCAGCTCTCAGGGGCCTCGGGACGAGCAGTACTTC.

The rearrangement links TRBV5-1 to TRBJ1-1; possibly TRBD1 for D (6 bases). This CDR3 is built from 13 residues. Per germline, CDR1 SGHRS and CDR2 YFSETQ. Trimming shortened V by 6 bases and J by 1 base, and 10 bases separated the two germline ends. CDR3 sequence: CASKRQANTEAFF. CDR3 DNA: TGCGCCAGCAAGCGACAGGCGAACACTGAAGCTTTCTTT.

The gene calls are TRBV7-2 and TRBJ2-6, with no clear D. V was trimmed by 3 bases and J by 2 bases, leaving 8 bases between them. Germline lookup yields CDR1 SGHTA and CDR2 FQGNSA. The CDR3 has 15 amino acids. CDR3 region: CASSFGQAGANVLTF. DNA of the CDR3: TGTGCCAGCAGCTTTGGTCAGGCTGGGGCCAACGTCCTGACTTTC.

About this clone: Other DNA sequences in the sample encode the same CDR3. The V and J genes are TRBV5-1 and TRBJ2-3; maybe TRBD2 (6 bases). There are 14 residues in the CDR3. CDR1 and CDR2 (germline): SGHRS, YFSETQ. Deletions cut 4 bases from V and 0 bases from J, with 9 bases between. The CDR3 region has the DNA TGCGCCAGCAGCCAAGGGACTAGCACAGATACGCAGTATTTT. Translation: CASSQGTSTDTQYF.

The rearrangement links TRBV15 to TRBJ2-2; D is perhaps TRBD1 (5 bases). The V and J ends lost 8 bases and 4 bases respectively, with 17 bases between them. The CDR3 consists of 15 residues. Germline loops: CDR1 LNHNV, CDR2 YYDKDF (reference sequence). The chain's CDR3 is CATRRAGSGTGELFF. The CDR3 nucleotides read TGTGCCACCCGACGGGCAGGGTCGGGCACCGGGGAGCTGTTTTTT.

This clone was observed a few times. V usage is TRBV4-1 and J usage is TRBJ2-5; 8 bases fit TRBD2. CDR3 length equals 13 residues. V gave up 2 bases and J gave up 5 bases; unmatched junction bases: 1. Per the germline V gene, CDR1 is MGHRA and CDR2 is YSYEKL. The CDR3: CASSQLAGETQYF. DNA of the CDR3: TGCGCCAGCAGCCAACTAGCGGGTGAGACCCAGTACTTC.

The CDR3 is CASTPVAGVDNEQFF. CDR3 in DNA: TGTGCCAGTACCCCCGTGGCGGGGGTCGACAATGAGCAGTTCTTC. The chain employs TRBV19 and TRBJ2-1; 7 bases fit TRBD2. The CDR3 is made up of 15 amino acids. V lost 7 bases and J lost 5; bases outside the gene matches: 11. The germline CDR1 and CDR2 sequences are LNHDA and SQIVND (reference sequence).

J is TRBJ1-2 and V is TRBV7-2, with D perhaps TRBD1 (6 bases). Germline CDR1 reads SGHTA; CDR2 reads FQGNSA. This CDR3 has 14 residues. V was shortened by 5 bases and J by 3 bases, with 13 bases between the two germline ends. The CDR3 bases are TGTGCCAGCAGCCCCCCAGGGGTCGACTATGGCTACACCTTC. It encodes CASSPPGVDYGYTF.

This CDR3 is CASQRLAGTGELFF. The CDR3 bases are TGTGCCAGCCAGAGACTTGCGGGGACCGGGGAGCTGTTTTTT. The V gene is TRBV2, the J gene TRBJ2-2; the D gene is possibly TRBD2 (6 bases). CDR1 and CDR2 from the germline V gene are SNHLY and FYNNEI. This CDR3 contains 14 residues. With 8 bases removed from V and 5 bases from J, the gap between germline ends came to 15 bases. Together with reference TRBV2 and TRBJ2-2, the CDR3 gives the full variable domain: EPEVTQTPSHQVTQMGQEVILRCVPISNHLYFYWYRQILGQKVEFLVSFYNNEISEKSEIFDDQFSVERPDGSNFTLKIRSTKLEDSAMYFCASQRLAGTGELFFGEGSRLTVL.

The gene calls are TRBV30 and TRBJ2-1; 7 bases map to TRBD2. Germline V gene data show CDR1 as GTSNPN and CDR2 as SVGIG (reference sequence). V trimming: 8 bases; J trimming: 3 bases; junction bases outside the gene matches: 10. The CDR3 is 14 residues long. The CDR3 here is CAGTASGFYNEQFF. CDR3 coding DNA: TGTGCCGGGACCGCTAGCGGATTCTACAATGAGCAGTTCTTC.

The rearrangement joins TRBV18 to TRBJ1-2; perhaps TRBD1 as D (6 bases). CDR3 length equals 16 residues. CDR1 and CDR2 (germline): KGHSH, LQKENI. V lost 3 bases and J 1 base, leaving 15 bases between the germline ends. This CDR3 is CASSPIGTLDNYGYTF. CDR3 coding DNA: TGTGCCAGCTCACCTATTGGGACACTCGATAACTATGGCTACACCTTC.

This clone was counted only a few times. Distinct nucleotide sequences in the sample also encode this CDR3. This chain joins TRBV30 and TRBJ1-5, with D maybe TRBD1 (6 bases). In germline, CDR1 is GTSNPN, CDR2 SVGIG (reference sequence). The CDR3 extends over 13 amino acids. V lost 4 bases to trimming and J lost 0 bases, with 7 bases between them. CDR3 DNA: TGTGCCTGGACAGGGGATAGCAATCAGCCCCAGCATTTT. It yields the protein CAWTGDSNQPQHF.

The sample holds one count of this clone. The chain recombines TRBV5-1 with TRBJ2-1; 9 positions agree with TRBD1. This CDR3 comprises 15 residues. The V gene end was trimmed by 7 bases and the J gene end by 1 base; junction bases not matched to a gene: 6. Germline V gene sequence: CDR1 SGHRS, CDR2 YFSETQ. The CDR3 sequence is CASGSGTGSYNEQFF. CDR3 in DNA: TGCGCCAGCGGATCCGGGACAGGGTCCTACAATGAGCAGTTCTTC. The variable domain in full, completed from reference TRBV5-1 and TRBJ2-1, reads KAGVTQTPRYLIKTRGQQVTLSCSPISGHRSVSWYQQTPGQGLQFLFEYFSETQRNKGNFPGRFSGRQFSNSRSEMNVSTLELGDSALYLCASGSGTGSYNEQFFGPGTRLTVL.

This clone was recorded a few times. The chain combines TRBV5-1 with TRBJ1-1; D perhaps matches TRBD1 (6 bases). CDR1 is SGHRS, CDR2 YFSETQ, per germline. The ends were cut back, 6 bases at V and 2 bases at J, with 14 bases in the middle. This CDR3 contains 14 residues. The CDR3 loop reads CASTLSGANTEAFF. The CDR3 DNA reads TGCGCCAGCACCTTATCAGGGGCAAACACTGAAGCTTTCTTT.

This clone has a handful of counts. The chain joins TRBV5-6 to TRBJ2-4, with a tentative D call TRBD1 (6 bases). V was trimmed by 1 base and J by 1 base, leaving 6 bases between them. This CDR3 has 14 residues. Germline lookup yields CDR1 SGHDT and CDR2 YYEEEE. The CDR3 region has the DNA TGTGCCAGCAGCTTGCAGGGGGCCAAAAACATTCAGTACTTC. It encodes CASSLQGAKNIQYF.

The chain uses TRBV7-9 and TRBJ1-2; 9 nucleotides agree with TRBD1. The CDR3 consists of 16 residues. Trimming removed 1 base from V and 3 bases from J; junction bases left unmatched: 6. Germline V gene lookup returns CDR1 SEHNR and CDR2 FQNEAQ (reference sequence). DNA of the CDR3: TGTGCCAGCAGCTTAGGCCGAGGACAGGGGCACTATGGCTACACCTTC. Encoded protein: CASSLGRGQGHYGYTF.

The chain recombines TRBV7-9 with TRBJ1-2; D remains ambiguous. Trimming pared 5 bases from V and 4 bases from J, leaving 17 bases between. CDR1 and CDR2 (germline): SEHNR, FQNEAQ (reference sequence). The CDR3 has 15 amino acids. The CDR3 region is CASSPRVSLLYGYTF. The CDR3 bases are TGTGCCAGCAGCCCCCGGGTCTCTCTTCTCTATGGCTACACCTTC.

This sequence joins TRBV7-9 and TRBJ1-1; D perhaps matches TRBD1 (5 bases). This CDR3 region has 14 residues. Germline V CDR1 and CDR2: SEHNR, FQNEAQ (reference sequence). V lost 1 base and J lost 0, with 6 bases in between. CDR3 region: CASSLGTLNTEAFF. DNA for the CDR3: TGTGCCAGCAGCTTAGGGACATTGAACACTGAAGCTTTCTTT.